These T cell receptor beta chains were read from a single sample in a study of beta chain features in type 1 diabetes. The data were produced by immunoSEQ multiplex PCR, yet TCRdb's version contains in-frame clones alone and is incomplete. The sample lists about 170,000 clones, 6.5% to 8.5% seen once, with under 0.6% in the top ten. The specimen was central memory CD4+ T cells from blood. These receptors came from a man younger than 35 with type 1 diabetes. Each CDR3 is given with its conserved first and last residue. A D gene is named only where the DNA matches it firmly. Some rows mark clone size as missing; the rest say once, few, many or name a class of expanded clone.

CDR3 protein: CASRQGSDQPQHF
CDR3 DNA: TGTGCCAGCAGACAGGGGTCTGATCAGCCCCAGCATTTT
clone size: .
J gene: TRBJ1-5
V gene: TRBV2
D gene: TRBD1

CDR3 protein: CASSVVPGGSGPLHF
CDR3 DNA: TGTGCCAGCAGCGTAGTACCAGGAGGATCGGGGCCCCTCCACTTT
clone size: few
J gene: TRBJ1-6
V gene: TRBV9
D gene: .

CDR3 protein: CASSELGDRVNTIYF
CDR3 DNA: TGTGCCAGCAGTGAATTGGGAGACAGGGTGAACACCATATATTTT
clone size: .
J gene: TRBJ1-3
V gene: TRBV25-1
D gene: TRBD1

CDR3 protein: CASSSSGQNTGELFF
CDR3 DNA: TGTGCCAGCAGTTCTAGCGGGCAGAACACCGGGGAGCTGTTTTTT
clone size: few
J gene: TRBJ2-2
V gene: TRBV28
D gene: TRBD2

CDR3 protein: CATSGGTGALEQYF
CDR3 DNA: TGTGCCACCAGCGGAGGGACAGGGGCGCTTGAGCAGTACTTC
clone size: .
J gene: TRBJ2-7
V gene: TRBV15
D gene: TRBD1

CDR3 protein: CASSAQGANSPLHF
CDR3 DNA: TGTGCCAGCAGCGCACAGGGGGCTAATTCACCCCTCCACTTT
clone size: few
J gene: TRBJ1-6
V gene: TRBV9
D gene: TRBD1

CDR3 protein: CASSIGTLNTEAFF
CDR3 DNA: TGTGCCAGCAGCATCGGGACATTGAACACTGAAGCTTTCTTT
clone size: .
J gene: TRBJ1-1
V gene: TRBV7-8
D gene: .

CDR3 protein: CASSFEGRGYTF
CDR3 DNA: TGTGCCAGCAGTTTTGAGGGAAGGGGCTACACCTTC
clone size: .
J gene: TRBJ1-2
V gene: TRBV28
D gene: .

CDR3 protein: CASSLMSSDTQYF
CDR3 DNA: TGTGCCAGCAGCTTAATGAGTTCAGATACGCAGTATTTT
clone size: few
J gene: TRBJ2-3
V gene: TRBV7-8
D gene: .

CDR3 protein: CASSPSQYEQYF
CDR3 DNA: TGTGCCAGCTCACCATCACAGTACGAGCAGTACTTC
clone size: .
J gene: TRBJ2-7
V gene: TRBV18
D gene: .

CDR3 protein: CASSTYSENIQYF
CDR3 DNA: TGTGCCAGCAGCACCTACAGTGAAAACATTCAGTACTTC
clone size: few
J gene: TRBJ2-4
V gene: TRBV11-2
D gene: .

CDR3 protein: CASRDLDLAYEQYF
CDR3 DNA: TGTGCCAGCAGAGACTTGGACCTAGCGTACGAGCAGTACTTC
clone size: few
J gene: TRBJ2-7
V gene: TRBV2
D gene: .

CDR3 protein: CASSAGQGTQPQHF
CDR3 DNA: TGTGCCAGCAGCGCGGGACAGGGGACTCAGCCCCAGCATTTT
clone size: .
J gene: TRBJ1-5
V gene: TRBV7-9
D gene: TRBD1

CDR3 protein: CAWSPWTSGGHEQFF
CDR3 DNA: TGTGCCTGGAGTCCCTGGACTAGCGGGGGACATGAGCAGTTCTTC
clone size: few
J gene: TRBJ2-1
V gene: TRBV30
D gene: TRBD2

CDR3 protein: CAISESAGTYEQYF
CDR3 DNA: TGTGCCATCAGTGAGTCGGCAGGGACCTACGAGCAGTACTTC
clone size: few
J gene: TRBJ2-7
V gene: TRBV10-3
D gene: .

CDR3 protein: CASLLEGRGTEAFF
CDR3 DNA: TGTGCCAGCCTTCTGGAAGGTCGGGGCACTGAAGCTTTCTTT
clone size: .
J gene: TRBJ1-1
V gene: TRBV18
D gene: .

CDR3 protein: CASSHRGVNTEAFF
CDR3 DNA: TGTGCCAGCAGTCACAGGGGCGTCAACACTGAAGCTTTCTTT
clone size: few
J gene: TRBJ1-1
V gene: TRBV6-5
D gene: TRBD1

CDR3 protein: CASSLQSGTYEQYF
CDR3 DNA: TGTGCCAGCAGTTTACAGAGCGGCACCTACGAGCAGTACTTC
clone size: .
J gene: TRBJ2-7
V gene: TRBV28
D gene: .

CDR3 protein: CASSPPSGTGIRSNQPQHF
CDR3 DNA: TGTGCCAGCAGTCCTCCAAGCGGGACGGGCATCCGTAGCAATCAGCCCCAGCATTTT
clone size: .
J gene: TRBJ1-5
V gene: TRBV28
D gene: .

CDR3 protein: CASSLDIPGDHSPLHF
CDR3 DNA: TGCGCCAGCAGCTTGGATATTCCGGGGGATCATTCACCCCTCCACTTT
clone size: few
J gene: TRBJ1-6
V gene: TRBV5-1
D gene: .

CDR3 protein: CASSFGTGDEAFF
CDR3 DNA: TGTGCCAGCAGCTTCGGGACTGGGGATGAAGCTTTCTTT
clone size: few
J gene: TRBJ1-1
V gene: TRBV7-2
D gene: .

CDR3 protein: CASSLGGTEETQYF
CDR3 DNA: TGCGCCAGCAGCTTGGGAGGGACAGAAGAGACCCAGTACTTC
clone size: .
J gene: TRBJ2-5
V gene: TRBV5-1
D gene: TRBD1

CDR3 protein: CASDGGETNTGELFF
CDR3 DNA: TGTGCCTCCGACGGGGGGGAAACGAACACCGGGGAGCTGTTTTTT
clone size: few
J gene: TRBJ2-2
V gene: TRBV30
D gene: TRBD2

CDR3 protein: CASSFPDGTGAYEQYF
CDR3 DNA: TGTGCCAGCAGCTTCCCCGATGGGACAGGAGCCTACGAGCAGTACTTC
clone size: .
J gene: TRBJ2-7
V gene: TRBV11-2
D gene: TRBD1

CDR3 protein: CATTTGNTIYF
CDR3 DNA: TGTGCCACGACAACTGGAAACACCATATATTTT
clone size: .
J gene: TRBJ1-3
V gene: TRBV28
D gene: .

CDR3 protein: CAWTLQGWGTEAFF
CDR3 DNA: TGTGCCTGGACCCTACAGGGGTGGGGCACTGAAGCTTTCTTT
clone size: few
J gene: TRBJ1-1
V gene: TRBV30
D gene: TRBD1